Each of the 19 T cell receptor beta chains below was sequenced from the same sample in a study of blood T cell repertoires in COVID-19. Libraries were prepared by immunoSEQ multiplex PCR; TCRdb keeps only in-frame clonotypes and omits some of them. The table includes some 150,000 clones, roughly 80% detected once. Sequencing used peripheral blood. These receptors were taken from a woman older than 75 with acute or convalescent COVID-19.

V gene TRBV4-1 combines with J gene TRBJ1-3, with D unresolved. V dropped 6 bases and J dropped 4 bases, with 16 bases sitting between them. CDR1 MGHRA and CDR2 YSYEKL come from the germline V gene. The CDR3 covers 15 residues. CDR3 region: CASRSGRGSGNTIYF. Written as DNA, the CDR3 is TGCGCCAGCAGGTCGGGGAGAGGATCCGGAAACACCATATATTTT.

The chain couples TRBV12-3 or TRBV12-4 to TRBJ1-3; D gene unclear. The CDR3 is made up of 13 amino acids. The V gene lost 2 bases and the J gene lost 3 bases, with 5 bases spanning the gap. CDR3 sequence reads: CASSLIIGNTIYF. The CDR3 bases are TGTGCCAGCAGTTTAATAATTGGAAACACCATATATTTT.

V and J are TRBV2 and TRBJ2-3; the match to TRBD2 covers 12 bases. Looked up from germline, CDR1 is SNHLY and CDR2 is FYNNEI. V shed 2 bases, J shed 1 base, and the junction held 7 bases outside the gene matches. The CDR3 runs to 18 residues. This CDR3 reads CASSELAGGPRGTDTQYF. CDR3 in DNA: TGTGCCAGCAGTGAACTAGCGGGGGGGCCGAGGGGCACAGATACGCAGTATTTT. The full variable domain, with the rest looked up from reference TRBV2 and TRBJ2-3, is EPEVTQTPSHQVTQMGQEVILRCVPISNHLYFYWYRQILGQKVEFLVSFYNNEISEKSEIFDDQFSVERPDGSNFTLKIRSTKLEDSAMYFCASSELAGGPRGTDTQYFGPGTRLTVL.

The chain is built from TRBV5-4 and TRBJ2-1; 9 positions match TRBD2. The CDR3 is made up of 15 amino acids. Germline lookup yields CDR1 SGHNT and CDR2 YYREEE (reference sequence). With V trimmed by 2 bases and J by 7 bases, 7 bases remained unmatched. CDR3 protein: CASSLPRGGRNEQFF. The CDR3 DNA follows: TGTGCCAGCAGCTTACCGCGGGGGGGCAGGAATGAGCAGTTCTTC.

The V call is TRBV5-4, the J call TRBJ1-1, with D uncertain. The V gene's germline CDR1 is SGHNT and CDR2 YYREEE (reference sequence). The CDR3 is made up of 17 amino acids. Trimming took off 0 bases at V and 5 bases at J, with 20 bases between the two ends. CDR3 bases: TGTGCCAGCAGCTTGGAAAGACTTGCAGTCCGTCGGACTGAAGCTTTCTTT. This encodes CASSLERLAVRRTEAFF.

V and J are TRBV12-5 and TRBJ2-3; 7 nucleotides agree with TRBD2. J was trimmed by 2 bases and V by 3 bases; bases with no gene match: 14. The CDR3 sequence is 18 residues long. Germline loops: CDR1 LGHNT, CDR2 FRNRAP. CDR3 sequence reads: CASGFVDLGGTDTDTQYF. CDR3 nucleotides: TGTGCTAGTGGTTTTGTGGATTTGGGGGGGACCGACACAGATACGCAGTATTTT.

This sequence joins TRBV13 and TRBJ1-1, with unresolved D. Germline loops: CDR1 PRHDT, CDR2 FYEKMQ (reference sequence). V was cut by 3 bases and J by 4 bases, with 9 bases left in between. This CDR3 contains 13 residues. The CDR3 reads CASSFFRGTEAFF. The CDR3 nucleotides are TGTGCCAGCAGCTTCTTTCGAGGCACTGAAGCTTTCTTT.

The gene calls are TRBV10-2 and TRBJ1-1, with no clear D. This CDR3 has 11 residues. Looked up from germline, CDR1 is WSHSY and CDR2 is SAAADI. The V end was cut by 3 bases, the J end by 6 bases, with 5 bases between. As DNA, the CDR3 is TGCGCCAGCAGTGATGGGCCTGAAGCTTTCTTT. Amino acid sequence: CASSDGPEAFF.

CDR3 loop: CASSGTGHEQYF. CDR3 DNA sequence: TGTGCCAGCAGTGGGACAGGGCATGAGCAGTACTTC. The chain has TRBV2 and TRBJ2-7; 8 nucleotides line up with TRBD1. Germline CDR1 SNHLY, CDR2 FYNNEI. This CDR3 is built from 12 residues. Trimming took 4 bases from V and 7 from J; bases not matched to a gene: 3.

V usage is TRBV29-1 and J usage is TRBJ2-7, with D possibly TRBD2 on 6 matching bases. Germline CDR1 is SQVTM and CDR2 is ANQGSEA. The CDR3 runs 12 residues. V lost 7 bases to trimming and J lost 3 bases, with 13 bases between them. The CDR3 sequence: CSGGTNDYEQYF. In DNA, the CDR3 is TGCAGCGGCGGGACGAATGACTACGAGCAGTACTTC.

Remarks on this clone: In the same sample, other DNA sequences code for this CDR3. V is TRBV6-5 and J is TRBJ2-7; maybe TRBD2 (5 bases). Trimming cost V 7 bases and J 2 bases, with 12 bases left between them. Germline CDR1 and CDR2: MNHEY and SVGAGI. The CDR3 is made up of 13 amino acids. The DNA of the CDR3 is TGTGCCAGCACCGTCACGGGAACCTACGAGCAGTACTTC. This sequence encodes CASTVTGTYEQYF.

A note on this clone: Additional DNA sequences in this sample encode the identical CDR3. V is TRBV18 and J is TRBJ1-1, with D possibly matching TRBD1 (5 bases). Trimming cost V 3 bases and J 0 bases, with 8 bases left between them. Germline V gene data show CDR1 as KGHSH and CDR2 as LQKENI. This CDR3 has 14 amino acids. CDR3 sequence (DNA): TGTGCCAGCTCACCCCGGGGGGTGAACACTGAAGCTTTCTTT. Amino acid sequence: CASSPRGVNTEAFF.

The chain combines TRBV6-5 with TRBJ2-7; D may be TRBD1 (5 bases). V was trimmed by 2 bases and J by 5 bases, leaving 19 bases between them. This CDR3 is built from 16 residues. From germline, CDR1 is MNHEY and CDR2 SVGAGI. The DNA for the CDR3 is TGTGCCAGCAGTTACCCGACAGTCGATGGCGGCGACGAGCAGTACTTC. Residues: CASSYPTVDGGDEQYF.

CDR3 amino acids: CASSANRDSQETQYF. The CDR3 DNA reads TGTGCCAGCAGCGCTAACCGGGACTCACAAGAGACCCAGTACTTC. V and J are TRBV2 and TRBJ2-5; maybe TRBD2 (6 bases). V dropped 6 bases and J dropped 2 bases, with 16 bases sitting between them. The germline CDR1 and CDR2 sequences are SNHLY and FYNNEI. This CDR3 is 15 amino acids long.

This clone has a handful of counts. The chain recombines TRBV18 with TRBJ1-4; D remains ambiguous. The CDR3 extends over 14 amino acids. Germline CDR1 is KGHSH and CDR2 is LQKENI. Trimming removed 5 bases at V and 5 bases at J, with 12 bases between. In nucleotides, the CDR3 is TGTGCCAGCTCAGCCGAACATCCGAATGAAAAACTGTTTTTT. Protein: CASSAEHPNEKLFF.

This chain connects TRBV27 to TRBJ2-7; 11 bases are a match to TRBD1. Germline V gives CDR1 MNHEY, CDR2 SMNVEV (reference sequence). V shed 5 bases, J shed 2 bases, and the junction held 2 bases outside the gene matches. The CDR3 totals 14 residues. CDR3 DNA: TGTGCCAGCAGTCGGACAGGGGGCGCCTACGAGCAGTACTTC. Its protein is CASSRTGGAYEQYF.

This clone has just a few counts. The chain has TRBV5-1 and TRBJ2-3; 10 nucleotides match TRBD2. CDR1 SGHRS and CDR2 YFSETQ come from the germline V gene. The CDR3 sequence is 17 residues long. V lost 2 bases and J lost 0; bases outside the gene matches: 6. The DNA of the CDR3 is TGCGCCAGCAGCTTACGTGGACTAGCGGAGAGCACAGATACGCAGTATTTT. This codes for CASSLRGLAESTDTQYF.

V usage is TRBV5-6 and J usage is TRBJ2-3, with D perhaps matching TRBD1 (5 bases). The CDR3 covers 18 residues. Trimming left V 5 bases short and J 0 bases short, with 22 bases between. Germline CDR1 is SGHDT and CDR2 is YYEEEE. Here the CDR3 reads CASSSFGLERGSTDTQYF. The DNA for the CDR3 is TGTGCCAGCAGTTCCTTTGGCCTAGAAAGGGGAAGCACAGATACGCAGTATTTT.

The rearrangement links TRBV3-1 (or the pseudogene TRBV3-2) to TRBJ2-1; 7 bases fit TRBD2. Germline V gene lookup returns CDR1 LGHDT and CDR2 YNNKEL (reference sequence). Trimming took 1 base from V and 6 from J; bases not matched to a gene: 0. This CDR3 has 13 residues. CDR3 nucleotide sequence: TGTGCCAGCAGCCAAGCGGGGGGCAATGAGCAGTTCTTC. Protein product: CASSQAGGNEQFF.